Shown below are 9 T cell receptor beta chains from a single sample sequenced in a study of regulatory T cells in long-lasting Graves disease. Documented time point: newly diagnosed GD, antithyroid drugs for less than 3 months. The authors made the TCR library using RNA they extracted from PBMCs. Building the TCR beta libraries relied on iRepertoire HTBI primers, and CDR3 regions underwent Arm-PCR. Using its own MiXCR run on the multiplex PCR reads, TCRdb lists one record per CDR3 protein. The sample shows approximately 350,000 distinct CDR3 sequences, roughly 15% of them seen only once. These data were also filed under a second study, of T cells in Graves' hyperthyroidism and ophthalmopathy.

The sample in question was peripheral blood mononuclear cells (PBMCs), obtained at new diagnosis, from a patient treated with antithyroid drugs. These TCRs come from a woman between 18 and 29 years old with Graves disease.

This clonotype has more than one count but fewer than ten. One base away lies a much larger clone, so this may be a sequencing read error. V is TRBV5-1 and J is TRBJ2-7; 8 positions agree with TRBD2. There are 13 residues in the CDR3. Germline lookup yields CDR1 SGHRS and CDR2 YFSETQ. CDR3 nucleotide sequence: TGCGCCAGCAGCCCAAGCGGGGGATACGGGCAGTACTTC. It encodes CASSPSGGYGQYF.

This clonotype was recorded at least ten times. The CDR3 DNA reads as TGTGCCAGCAAATTCCGGGGGCCGACCTACGAGCAGTACTTC. This encodes CASKFRGPTYEQYF. The V call is TRBV2, the J call TRBJ2-7, with D perhaps matching TRBD1 or TRBD2 (6 bases each). The CDR3 contains 14 residues. Germline values: CDR1 SNHLY, CDR2 FYNNEI. Trimming left V 7 bases short and J 2 bases short, with 15 bases between. The full variable domain, with the rest looked up from reference TRBV2 and TRBJ2-7, is EPEVTQTPSHQVTQMGQEVILRCVPISNHLYFYWYRQILGQKVEFLVSFYNNEISEKSEIFDDQFSVERPDGSNFTLKIRSTKLEDSAMYFCASKFRGPTYEQYFGPGTRLTVT.

This clonotype has ten or more counts. This rearrangement joins TRBV11-2 to TRBJ1-3; D is perhaps TRBD1 (5 bases). V was shortened by 0 bases and J by 0 bases, with 6 bases between the two germline ends. The germline CDR1 and CDR2 sequences are SGHAT and FQNNGV. The CDR3 extends over 15 amino acids. The CDR3 coding sequence is TGTGCCAGCAGCTTAGAGACAGTCTCTGGAAACACCATATATTTT. Its protein product is CASSLETVSGNTIYF.

This clonotype was seen ten or more times. The V gene is TRBV5-1, the J gene TRBJ1-2; D not certain. Germline-derived CDR1 and CDR2 are SGHRS and YFSETQ. The CDR3 loop spans 14 amino acids. Trimming cost V 0 bases and J 4 bases, with 10 bases left between them. CDR3 bases: TGCGCCAGCAGCTTGGGCCACCTTTTCTATGGCTACACCTTC. Amino acid sequence: CASSLGHLFYGYTF.

The chain has TRBV7-9 and TRBJ1-4; D perhaps matches TRBD1 (5 bases). V was clipped by 5 bases and J by 7 bases, with 23 bases between them. CDR1 and CDR2 from the germline V gene are SEHNR and FQNEAQ (reference sequence). The CDR3 covers 17 residues. The CDR3 protein is CASSPPGGGGGIEKLFF. The DNA for the CDR3 is TGTGCCAGCAGCCCACCTGGTGGTGGGGGGGGAATTGAAAAACTGTTTTTT. Variable domain in full (rest from reference TRBV7-9 and TRBJ1-4): DTGVSQNPRHKITKRGQNVTFRCDPISEHNRLYWYRQTLGQGPEFLTYFQNEAQLEKSRLLSDRFSAERPKGSFSTLEIQRTEQGDSAMYLCASSPPGGGGGIEKLFFGSGTQLSVL.

On this clonotype itself: A much larger clone is a single base away; this may be a read error. J is TRBJ2-5 and V is TRBV12-3 or TRBV12-4, with no clear D. There are 15 residues in the CDR3. The CDR3 DNA is TGTGCCTGCAGTTTTTCACGCCTAGAAGTGGAGACCCAGTACTTC. Translating gives CACSFSRLEVETQYF.

The CDR3 bases are TGTGCCAGCAGTCCTACGGGACAGGGGTCCTATGGCTACACCTTC. Translation gives CASSPTGQGSYGYTF. The gene calls are TRBV12-3 or TRBV12-4 and TRBJ1-2; 10 nucleotides line up with TRBD1. The CDR3 runs to 15 residues. J lost 4 bases, V lost 5 bases, and 7 bases had no gene match.

This clonotype has a count of ten or more. The rearrangement uses TRBV28 and TRBJ2-3, with D possibly being TRBD1 or TRBD2 (6 bases each). Deletions cut 8 bases from V and 0 bases from J, with 15 bases between. The CDR3 loop spans 15 amino acids. Germline loops: CDR1 MDHEN, CDR2 SYDVKM. The CDR3 is CASALGGLSTDTQYF. The CDR3 DNA is TGTGCCAGCGCCTTAGGGGGGCTCAGCACAGATACGCAGTATTTT. The complete variable domain, with remaining parts taken from reference TRBV28 and TRBJ2-3, reads DVKVTQSSRYLVKRTGEKVFLECVQDMDHENMFWYRQDPGLGLRLIYFSYDVKMKEKGDIPEGYSVSREKKERFSLILESASTNQTSMYLCASALGGLSTDTQYFGPGTRLTVL.

This clonotype showed up many times. This chain links TRBV11-1 with TRBJ2-3, with 8 bases aligning to TRBD1. The CDR3 consists of 14 residues. V lost 3 bases, J lost 3 bases, and 2 bases stayed unmatched. Germline V gene lookup returns CDR1 SGHAT and CDR2 FQDESV (reference sequence). The CDR3 DNA reads TGTGCCAGCAGCTTCGGGACAGGAACAGATACGCAGTATTTT. Its protein is CASSFGTGTDTQYF.